Detailed here is one T cell receptor (beta chain). These data are taken from a study of blood T cell repertoires in COVID-19. Study at large: The United States, Italy and Spain were the sources of the acute and convalescent COVID-19 samples.

Germline values: CDR1 MNHNY, CDR2 SVGAGI (reference sequence). CDR3 length equals 13 residues. Unmatched junction bases numbered 3, after V lost 2 bases and J lost 7 bases. Original analysis: Amplification of reference gene primers was used by the study to estimate nucleated cell counts. Method: immunoSEQ multiplex PCR; TCRdb's copy keeps in-frame clones and lacks some. The DNA gave D and trimming, while V, J and clone size come from that table. The data contain 40,000 or so clones, around 85% of them singletons. The TCR sequence derives from a human donor with acute or convalescent COVID-19. The donor label of this sample is uncertain. The sequencing sample was made of peripheral blood. The chain is built from TRBV6-6 and TRBJ1-1; 8 bases align to TRBD1. The CDR3 here is CASSYLGQGEAFF. The DNA for the CDR3 is TGTGCCAGCAGTTACCTTGGACAGGGTGAAGCTTTCTTT.